The 23 T cell receptor beta chains below were found in one sample sequenced in a study of Tregs in tolerant kidney transplant recipients. Profiling relied on immunoSEQ multiplex PCR, and the TCRdb table lists in-frame clones only, not all of them. The sample table includes over 25,000 clones. The sample consisted of CD8+ T cells from blood, taken before the transplant. These TCRs come from a human donor who received a combined kidney and bone marrow transplant.

In the case of this clone: Read sequence stops 3 residues before the CDR3 end, and the germline J gene provides the missing end. The gene calls are TRBV2 and TRBJ1-2; D is uncertain. Germline V gives CDR1 SNHLY, CDR2 FYNNEI. The CDR3 runs 12 residues. Trimming stripped 2 bases from V and 4 bases from J, with 5 bases between. The CDR3 sequence is CASSERFYGYTF. The CDR3 bases that were read are TGTGCCAGCAGTGAAAGGTTCTATGGC.

On this clone itself: Coverage ceases 3 residues before the CDR3 finishes, and the germline J gene fills in the end. Other DNA sequences in this sample translate to the same CDR3. The chain employs TRBV11-2 and TRBJ2-7; 9 bases map to TRBD1. The V and J ends lost 3 bases and 2 bases, in that order; junction bases with no gene match: 2. The CDR3 has 14 amino acids. CDR1 is SGHAT and CDR2 is FQNNGV in the germline V gene. The CDR3: CASSFGTGPYEQYF. The DNA read from the CDR3 is TGTGCCAGCAGCTTTGGGACAGGGCCCTACGAG.

In the case of this clone: The read ends 3 residues shy of where the CDR3 ends; the end is completed using the germline J gene. The genes are TRBV19 and TRBJ1-2; D is possibly TRBD1 (6 bases). The CDR3 contains 16 residues. Per germline, CDR1 LNHDA and CDR2 SQIVND (reference sequence). V was pared by 7 bases and J by 4 bases, with 22 bases between. CDR3 DNA (partial): TGTGCCAGTACCCCAATGGGGGGGGCGTACGGCTATGGC. The encoded protein is CASTPMGGAYGYG. The entire CDR3 protein is CASTPMGGAYGYGYTF.

Turning to this clone: The read ends 3 residues early relative to the CDR3; the germline J gene fills the gap. The chain recombines TRBV7-9 with TRBJ2-7, with a weak D call TRBD1 (5 bases). This CDR3 spans 12 amino acids. V shed 4 bases and J shed 3 bases, with 7 bases lying between them. Germline V lookup: CDR1 SEHNR, CDR2 FQNEAQ (reference sequence). CDR3 DNA, as far as it was read: TGTGCCAGCAGCTACGACAGCTACGAG. Amino acids: CASSYDSYE. Given in full, the CDR3 is CASSYDSYEQYF.

On this clone: The read terminates 3 residues ahead of where the CDR3 ends, so the germline J gene completes it. The chain couples TRBV14 to TRBJ1-1; 8 positions match TRBD1. Looked up from germline, CDR1 is SGHDN and CDR2 is FVKESK. This CDR3 has 15 amino acids. V trimming: 7 bases; J trimming: 5 bases; junction bases outside the gene matches: 12. The part of the CDR3 DNA that was read is TGTGCCAGCACGGAGACAGGGGTGGGAAGGACTGAA. Encoded protein: CASTETGVGRTE. From start to end, the CDR3 is CASTETGVGRTEAFF.

On this clone: Coverage ceases 3 residues before the CDR3 finishes, and the germline J gene fills in the end. The genes are TRBV19 and TRBJ2-1, with D possibly matching TRBD2 (5 bases). This CDR3 contains 11 residues. CDR1 is LNHDA and CDR2 is SQIVND in the germline V gene (reference sequence). Trimming removed 9 bases from V and 7 bases from J, with 10 bases in between. The covered CDR3 bases are TGTGCCAGCCGGAGAGGGAATGAG. Residues: CASRRGNE. The full CDR3 reads CASRRGNEQFF.

On this clone itself: The read finishes 3 residues shy of the CDR3 end, and the germline J gene is used to complete it. The chain links TRBV7-2 to TRBJ2-3; TRBD2 matches at 9 bases. In germline, CDR1 is SGHTA, CDR2 FQGNSA. There are 15 residues in the CDR3. V was pared by 4 bases and J by 1 base, with 3 bases of the junction left unmatched. The covered CDR3 bases are TGTGCCAGCAGCTCATGGACTAGCGGCACAGATACG. This encodes CASSSWTSGTDT. The full CDR3 sequence reads CASSSWTSGTDTQYF.

On this clone: The read is 3 residues too short to cover the CDR3 end, so that end is filled in from the germline J gene. The chain has TRBV2 and TRBJ2-5, with D perhaps TRBD1 (6 bases). The length of the CDR3 is 15 residues. Per germline, CDR1 SNHLY and CDR2 FYNNEI. V lost 0 bases to trimming and J lost 2 bases, with 10 bases between them. CDR3 bases read: TGTGCCAGCAGTGAAGCGGGACAAACACAAGAGACC. Protein: CASSEAGQTQET. The full CDR3 protein is CASSEAGQTQETQYF. The whole variable domain, filled in from reference TRBV2 and TRBJ2-5, reads EPEVTQTPSHQVTQMGQEVILRCVPISNHLYFYWYRQILGQKVEFLVSFYNNEISEKSEIFDDQFSVERPDGSNFTLKIRSTKLEDSAMYFCASSEAGQTQETQYFGPGTRLLVL.

About this clone itself: The CDR3 goes on 3 residues after the read ends, and that part is filled in from the germline J gene. This chain links TRBV7-9 with TRBJ2-7; 10 bases fit TRBD1. The V gene's germline CDR1 is SEHNR and CDR2 FQNEAQ (reference sequence). The CDR3 runs to 15 residues. V lost 6 bases, J lost 5 bases, and 10 bases stayed unmatched. Incomplete CDR3 DNA: TGTGCCAGCAGACCCCCGGGACAGGGGAGGAACGAG. It is translated as CASRPPGQGRNE. The CDR3 in its entirety is CASRPPGQGRNEQYF. The variable domain in full, completed from reference TRBV7-9 and TRBJ2-7, reads DTGVSQNPRHKITKRGQNVTFRCDPISEHNRLYWYRQTLGQGPEFLTYFQNEAQLEKSRLLSDRFSAERPKGSFSTLEIQRTEQGDSAMYLCASRPPGQGRNEQYFGPGTRLTVT.

As regards this clone: The DNA ends 3 residues before the CDR3 does, and the rest of the CDR3 is filled in from the germline J gene. The genes are TRBV20-1 and TRBJ2-7; 7 bases agree with TRBD2. The CDR3 is 13 amino acids. V was clipped by 3 bases and J by 3 bases; unmatched bases: 5. Looked up from germline, CDR1 is DFQATT and CDR2 is SNEGSKA (reference sequence). CDR3 in amino acids: CSASGGSVYEQYF. Incomplete CDR3 DNA: TGCAGTGCTAGTGGCGGGAGTGTCTACGAG.

A note on this clone: The CDR3 end lies 3 residues beyond the end of the read and is filled in from the germline J gene. The V and J genes are TRBV6-1 and TRBJ2-7; 10 bases fit TRBD1. The germline gives CDR1 MNHNS, CDR2 SASEGT. V dropped 3 bases and J dropped 1; count of bases not matched to a gene: 3. The CDR3 totals 15 residues. CDR3: CASSDRQGASYEQYF. Partial CDR3 DNA: TGTGCCAGCAGTGACAGACAGGGGGCTTCCTACGAG.

Of note for this clone: Sequencing ends 3 residues short of the CDR3 end; the germline J gene provides the rest. The chain recombines TRBV30 with TRBJ2-1, with unresolved D. V lost 0 bases and J lost 6, with 9 bases in between. The CDR3 extends over 13 amino acids. Germline V CDR1 and CDR2: GTSNPN, SVGIG (reference sequence). The CDR3 is CAWSVSSINEQFF. The sequenced part of the CDR3 DNA is TGTGCCTGGAGTGTCAGTAGCATCAATGAG.

As concerns this clone: Coverage ceases 3 residues before the CDR3 finishes, and the germline J gene fills in the end. The chain couples TRBV6-2 or TRBV6-3 to TRBJ2-7, with 9 positions matching TRBD1. The CDR3 sequence is 13 residues long. V lost 7 bases and J lost 4; bases outside the gene matches: 5. CDR1 is MNHEY and CDR2 is SVGEGT in the germline V gene. The CDR3 is CASTGQGIYEQYF. The covered CDR3 bases are TGTGCCAGCACCGGACAGGGGATATACGAG.

A note on this clone: With the read ending 3 residues before the CDR3 end, the germline J gene is used to fill in that end. The chain links TRBV11-2 to TRBJ2-5, with D uncertain. Germline V gives CDR1 SGHAT, CDR2 FQNNGV. CDR3 size: 15 residues. V lost 6 bases to trimming and J lost 4 bases, with 18 bases between them. CDR3 DNA (partial): TGTGCCAGCAGTAAACCGGTACTACAAAGAGAGACC. Its protein is CASSKPVLQRET. The whole CDR3 protein reads CASSKPVLQRETQYF.

As concerns this clone: The read terminates 3 residues before the CDR3 end, so the remaining end is supplied by the germline J gene. The chain uses TRBV20-1 and TRBJ2-7; the match to TRBD1 covers 9 bases. V lost 5 bases and J lost 3; bases outside the gene matches: 8. The germline gives CDR1 DFQATT, CDR2 SNEGSKA (reference sequence). The CDR3 sequence is 14 residues long. The part of the CDR3 DNA that was read is TGCAGTGCTCCCCAGGGGGGACAGGGCTACGAG. Amino acid sequence: CSAPQGGQGYE. The full CDR3 reads CSAPQGGQGYEQYF.

In the case of this clone: The CDR3 goes on 3 residues after the read ends, and that part is filled in from the germline J gene. The chain has TRBV7-6 and TRBJ1-1; no definite D call. This CDR3 is 15 amino acids long. The V gene lost 1 base and the J gene lost 1 base, with 10 bases spanning the gap. Germline CDR1 SGHVS, CDR2 FNYEAQ. CDR3 region: CASSLGRPGNTEAFF. Partial CDR3 DNA: TGTGCCAGCAGCTTAGGAAGGCCAGGGAACACTGAA.

Comments on this clone: The CDR3 goes on 3 residues after the read ends, and that part is filled in from the germline J gene. The chain links TRBV10-2 to TRBJ2-3; D remains unclear. Germline CDR1 WSHSY, CDR2 SAAADI. With 3 bases removed from V and 4 bases from J, the gap between germline ends came to 11 bases. CDR3 length: 14 amino acids. The CDR3 is CASSETNPPDTQYF. CDR3 DNA, as far as it was read: TGCGCCAGCAGTGAAACTAACCCTCCAGATACG.

In the case of this clone: The read gets to within 3 residues of the CDR3 end, and the germline J gene fills in the rest. This chain connects TRBV7-6 to TRBJ1-5; 8 bases are a match to TRBD1. CDR3 length: 15 residues. Trimming removed 2 bases from V and 3 bases from J; junction bases left unmatched: 3. CDR1 and CDR2 (germline): SGHVS, FNYEAQ. The part of the CDR3 DNA that was read is TGTGCCAGCAGCTTATCAGGGGGCCTCAATCAGCCC. This codes for CASSLSGGLNQP. The whole CDR3 region reads CASSLSGGLNQPQHF.

Comments on this clone: The CDR3 extends 3 residues past the end of the read, so its final part is completed from the germline J gene. The chain links TRBV29-1 to TRBJ1-1; D is ambiguous. This CDR3 contains 14 residues. Trimming shortened V by 7 bases and J by 2 bases, and 17 bases separated the two germline ends. Germline V gene lookup returns CDR1 SQVTM and CDR2 ANQGSEA. CDR3 DNA (partial): TGCAGCGCCTCATTCCGGGGAATTAACACTGAA. The encoded protein is CSASFRGINTE. The complete CDR3 protein is CSASFRGINTEAFF.

Notes on this clone: The CDR3 extends 3 residues past the end of the read, so its final part is completed from the germline J gene. V gene TRBV10-2 combines with J gene TRBJ2-3; tentative D call: TRBD1 (5 bases). The V and J ends lost 7 bases and 2 bases respectively, with 10 bases between them. Germline CDR1 and CDR2: WSHSY and SAAADI. The CDR3 spans 13 residues. Incomplete CDR3 DNA: TGCGCCAGCAAAACAGGTATCACAGATACG. This encodes CASKTGITDT. The entire CDR3 protein is CASKTGITDTQYF.

Regarding this clone: The read terminates 3 residues before the CDR3 end, so the remaining end is supplied by the germline J gene. The J gene is TRBJ1-1, the V gene TRBV23-1; D call uncertain. TRBV23-1 is an ORF, and what it does is uncertain. V was cut by 4 bases and J by 6 bases, with 18 bases left in between. The CDR3 runs 15 residues. Partial CDR3 DNA: TGCGCCAGCAGTCCGAGACATTGCCTCTCGGCTGAA. This sequence encodes CASSPRHCLSAE. Given in full, the CDR3 is CASSPRHCLSAEAFF.

For this clone: The read ends 3 residues early relative to the CDR3; the germline J gene fills the gap. This chain links TRBV11-2 with TRBJ2-1, with 10 bases identical to TRBD2. The CDR3 runs 15 residues. The germline V gene encodes CDR1 SGHAT and CDR2 FQNNGV. V shed 5 bases, J shed 4 bases, and the junction held 5 bases outside the gene matches. Here the CDR3 reads CASSPLAGRYNEQFF. CDR3 bases read: TGTGCCAGCAGCCCACTAGCGGGGAGGTACAATGAG.

On this clone itself: The read ends 3 residues shy of where the CDR3 ends; the end is completed using the germline J gene. The chain couples TRBV7-8 to TRBJ2-1; no clear D gene. The CDR3 consists of 15 residues. The germline V and J ends were trimmed by 2 bases and 6 bases, with 14 bases remaining between them. From germline, CDR1 is SGHVS and CDR2 FQNEAQ. Here the CDR3 reads CASSLTGVASNEQFF. Partial CDR3 DNA: TGTGCCAGCAGCTTAACCGGAGTAGCAAGCAATGAG.